The entry below describes one T cell receptor beta chain. The data belong to a study of shared clonotypes between healthy human individuals. Study donors comprised healthy, HIV-negative adults devoid of recent acute infection or vaccination. CDR3 length: 15 residues. Germline CDR1 and CDR2: MRHNA and SNTAGT. Trimming stripped 0 bases from V and 7 bases from J, with 13 bases between. Here immunoSEQ multiplex PCR was the method, and the copy in TCRdb shows in-frame clones only, minus some. Of about half a million clones listed, about 80% are singletons. Material: PBMCs. The chain couples TRBV6-4 to TRBJ2-1; the D gene is possibly TRBD2 (7 bases). The sequence derives from a woman in her thirties or forties in good health. Some clones in this sample may be carry-over from other donors' samples. The CDR3 region is CASSDSSGGWNEQFF. The CDR3 nucleotides are TGTGCCAGCAGTGACTCGTCGGGGGGCTGGAATGAGCAGTTCTTC.